This TCR beta chain was retrieved from a study of radiation and T cells in renal cell carcinoma. Time point described: blood 2 weeks post-SBRT. Treatment defined: 15 Gy SBRT to primary tumor, nephrectomy 4 weeks later. Clear cell pathology was present in this patient's renal cell carcinoma. Study-wide points: From baseline, blood top tumor clonotypes peaked at 2 weeks post-radiation.

Produced via immunoSEQ multiplex PCR; TCRdb's table is partial and in-frame only. Altogether 100,000 to 150,000 clones are present, 81% being singletons, with the ten largest covering 5% to 6.5%. About this clone itself: Its antigen is unidentified.

The CDR3 has 15 amino acids. Germline values: CDR1 SQVTM, CDR2 ANQGSEA. Trimming removed 2 bases from V and 6 bases from J; junction bases left unmatched: 8. This clonotype was obtained from a man between 45 and 60 years old with renal cell carcinoma. The chain joins TRBV29-1 to TRBJ2-2; the match to TRBD2 covers 8 bases. This material consisted of blood, taken from a patient whose treatment included radiotherapy and nephrectomy. This chain's CDR3 is CSVEPAGVSAGELFF. The CDR3 DNA reads TGCAGCGTTGAACCAGCGGGAGTTTCGGCCGGGGAGCTGTTTTTT.